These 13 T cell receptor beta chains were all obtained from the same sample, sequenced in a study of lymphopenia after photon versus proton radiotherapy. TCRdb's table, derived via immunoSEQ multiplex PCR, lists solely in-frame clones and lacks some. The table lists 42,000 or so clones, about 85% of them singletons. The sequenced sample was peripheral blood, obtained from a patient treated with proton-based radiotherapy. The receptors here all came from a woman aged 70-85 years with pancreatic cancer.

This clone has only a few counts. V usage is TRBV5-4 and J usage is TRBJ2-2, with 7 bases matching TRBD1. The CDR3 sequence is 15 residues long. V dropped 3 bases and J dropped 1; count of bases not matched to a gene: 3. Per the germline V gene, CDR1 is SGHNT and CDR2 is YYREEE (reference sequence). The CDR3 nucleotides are TGTGCCAGCAGCTCCGGGACAGTGAACACCGGGGAGCTGTTTTTT. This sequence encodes CASSSGTVNTGELFF.

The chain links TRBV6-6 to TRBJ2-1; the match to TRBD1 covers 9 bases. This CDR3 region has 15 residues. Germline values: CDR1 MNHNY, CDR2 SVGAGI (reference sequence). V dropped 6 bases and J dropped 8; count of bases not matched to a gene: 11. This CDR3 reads CASSSQGAGVDEQFF. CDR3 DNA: TGTGCCAGCAGCTCACAGGGGGCTGGCGTGGATGAGCAGTTCTTC.

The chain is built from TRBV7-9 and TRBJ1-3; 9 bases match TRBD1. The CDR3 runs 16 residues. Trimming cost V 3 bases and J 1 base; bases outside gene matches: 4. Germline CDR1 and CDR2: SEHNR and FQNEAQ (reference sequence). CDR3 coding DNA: TGTGCCAGCAGCTTCGGGACAGGGATTTCTGGAAACACCATATATTTT. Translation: CASSFGTGISGNTIYF.

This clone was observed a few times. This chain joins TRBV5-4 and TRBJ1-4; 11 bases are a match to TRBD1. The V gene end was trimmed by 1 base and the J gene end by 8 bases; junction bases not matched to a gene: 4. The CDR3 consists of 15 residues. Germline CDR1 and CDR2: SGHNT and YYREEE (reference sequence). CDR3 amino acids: CASSLLGQGGEKLFF. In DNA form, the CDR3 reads TGTGCCAGCAGCTTGTTGGGACAGGGGGGAGAAAAACTGTTTTTT. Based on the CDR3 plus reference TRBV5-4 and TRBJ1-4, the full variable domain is ETGVTQSPTHLIKTRGQQVTLRCSSQSGHNTVSWYQQALGQGPQFIFQYYREEENGRGNFPPRFSGLQFPNYSSELNVNALELDDSALYLCASSLLGQGGEKLFFGSGTQLSVL.

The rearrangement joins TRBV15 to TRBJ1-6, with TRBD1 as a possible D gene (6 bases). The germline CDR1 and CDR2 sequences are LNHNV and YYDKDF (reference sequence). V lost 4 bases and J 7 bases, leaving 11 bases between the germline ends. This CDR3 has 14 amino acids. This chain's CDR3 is CATSILTGNSPLHF. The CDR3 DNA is TGTGCCACCAGCATTCTGACAGGAAATTCACCCCTCCACTTT.

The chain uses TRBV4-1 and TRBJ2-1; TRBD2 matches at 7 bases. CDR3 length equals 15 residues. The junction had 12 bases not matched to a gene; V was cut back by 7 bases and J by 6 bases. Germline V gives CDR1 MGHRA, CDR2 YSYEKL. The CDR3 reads CASNFGGGPLNEQFF. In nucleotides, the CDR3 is TGCGCCAGCAACTTCGGGGGAGGGCCCCTCAATGAGCAGTTCTTC.

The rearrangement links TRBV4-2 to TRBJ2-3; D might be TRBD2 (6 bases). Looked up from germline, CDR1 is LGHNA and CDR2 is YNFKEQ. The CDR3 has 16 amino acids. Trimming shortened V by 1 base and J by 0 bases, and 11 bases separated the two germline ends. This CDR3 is CASSQVGSGSTDTQYF. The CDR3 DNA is TGTGCCAGCAGCCAAGTCGGGAGCGGAAGCACAGATACGCAGTATTTT.

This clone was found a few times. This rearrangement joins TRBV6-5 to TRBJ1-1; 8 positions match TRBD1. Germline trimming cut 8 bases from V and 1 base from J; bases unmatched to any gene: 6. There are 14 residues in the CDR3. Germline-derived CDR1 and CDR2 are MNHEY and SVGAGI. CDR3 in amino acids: CASRTGTGNTEAFF. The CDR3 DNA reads TGTGCCAGCCGAACGGGGACAGGGAACACTGAAGCTTTCTTT.

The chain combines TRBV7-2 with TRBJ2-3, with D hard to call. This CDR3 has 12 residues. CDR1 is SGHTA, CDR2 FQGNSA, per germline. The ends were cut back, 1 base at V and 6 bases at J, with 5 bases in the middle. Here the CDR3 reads CASSLVGDTQYF. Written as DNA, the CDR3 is TGTGCCAGCAGCTTAGTCGGGGATACGCAGTATTTT.

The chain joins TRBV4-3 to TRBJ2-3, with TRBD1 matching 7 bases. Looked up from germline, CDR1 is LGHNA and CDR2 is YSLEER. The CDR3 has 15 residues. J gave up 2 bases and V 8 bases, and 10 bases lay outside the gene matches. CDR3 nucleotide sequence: TGCGCCAGCTCGACAGGGTTAGCGATCACAGATACGCAGTATTTT. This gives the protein CASSTGLAITDTQYF.

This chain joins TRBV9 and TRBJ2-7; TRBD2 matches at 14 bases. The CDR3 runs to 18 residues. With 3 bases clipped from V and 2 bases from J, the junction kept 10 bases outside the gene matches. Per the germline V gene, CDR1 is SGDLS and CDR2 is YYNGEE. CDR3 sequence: CASSEGLAGEQSPYEQYF. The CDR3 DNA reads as TGTGCCAGCAGCGAGGGACTAGCGGGAGAGCAATCGCCCTACGAGCAGTACTTC.

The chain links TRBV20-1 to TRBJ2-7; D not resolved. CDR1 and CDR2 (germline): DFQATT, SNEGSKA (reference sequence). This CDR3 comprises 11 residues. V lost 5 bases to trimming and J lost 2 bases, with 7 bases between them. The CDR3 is CSAADTYEQYF. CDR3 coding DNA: TGCAGTGCTGCAGATACCTACGAGCAGTACTTC.

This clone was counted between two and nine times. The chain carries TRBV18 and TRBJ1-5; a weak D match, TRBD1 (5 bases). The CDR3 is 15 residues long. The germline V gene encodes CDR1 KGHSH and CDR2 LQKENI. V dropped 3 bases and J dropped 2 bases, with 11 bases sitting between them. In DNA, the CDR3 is TGTGCCAGCTCACCCGGGGGAGATGGCAATCAGCCCCAGCATTTT. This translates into CASSPGGDGNQPQHF.